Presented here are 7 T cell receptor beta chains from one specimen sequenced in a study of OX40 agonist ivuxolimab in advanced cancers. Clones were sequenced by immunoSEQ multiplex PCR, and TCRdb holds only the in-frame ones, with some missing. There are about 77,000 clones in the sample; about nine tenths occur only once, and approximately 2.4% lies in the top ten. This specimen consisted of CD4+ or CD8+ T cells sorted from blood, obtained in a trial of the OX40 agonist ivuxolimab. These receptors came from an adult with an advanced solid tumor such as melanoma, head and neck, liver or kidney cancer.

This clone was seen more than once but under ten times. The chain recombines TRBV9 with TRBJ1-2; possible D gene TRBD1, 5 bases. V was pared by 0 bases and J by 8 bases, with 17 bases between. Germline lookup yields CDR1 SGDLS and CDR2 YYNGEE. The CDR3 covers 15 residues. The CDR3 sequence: CASSVGSTAGRGYTF. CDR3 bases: TGTGCCAGCAGCGTAGGCTCGACCGCGGGACGCGGCTACACCTTC.

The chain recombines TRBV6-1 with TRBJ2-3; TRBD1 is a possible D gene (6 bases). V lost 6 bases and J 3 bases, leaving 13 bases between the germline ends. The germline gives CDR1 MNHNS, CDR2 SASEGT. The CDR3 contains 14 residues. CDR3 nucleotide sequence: TGTGCCAGCAGGCAGGGGTTGGGGACAGATACGCAGTATTTT. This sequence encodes CASRQGLGTDTQYF.

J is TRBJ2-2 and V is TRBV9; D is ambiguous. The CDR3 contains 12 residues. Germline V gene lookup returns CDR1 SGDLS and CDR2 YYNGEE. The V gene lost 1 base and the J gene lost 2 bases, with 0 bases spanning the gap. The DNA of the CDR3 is TGTGCCAGCAGCGTAAACACCGGGGAGCTGTTTTTT. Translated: CASSVNTGELFF.

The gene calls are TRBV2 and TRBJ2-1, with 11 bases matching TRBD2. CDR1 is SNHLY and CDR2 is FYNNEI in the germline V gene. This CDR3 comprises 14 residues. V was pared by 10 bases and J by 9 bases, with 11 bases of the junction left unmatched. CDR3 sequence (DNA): TGTGCCACCTACAAACTAGCGGGAGTTGGTGAGCAGTTCTTC. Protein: CATYKLAGVGEQFF.

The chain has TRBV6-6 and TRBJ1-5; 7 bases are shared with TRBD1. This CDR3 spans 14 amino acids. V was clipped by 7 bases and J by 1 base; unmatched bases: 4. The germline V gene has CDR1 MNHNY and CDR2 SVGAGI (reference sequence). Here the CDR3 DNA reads TGTGCCAGCATCCTGGGACAGAGCAATCAGCCCCAGCATTTT. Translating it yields CASILGQSNQPQHF.

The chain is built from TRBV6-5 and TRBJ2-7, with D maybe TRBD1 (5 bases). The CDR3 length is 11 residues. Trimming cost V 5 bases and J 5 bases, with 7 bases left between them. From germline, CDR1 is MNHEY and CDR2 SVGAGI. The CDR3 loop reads CASSTGDEQYF. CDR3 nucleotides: TGTGCCAGCAGTACAGGTGACGAGCAGTACTTC.

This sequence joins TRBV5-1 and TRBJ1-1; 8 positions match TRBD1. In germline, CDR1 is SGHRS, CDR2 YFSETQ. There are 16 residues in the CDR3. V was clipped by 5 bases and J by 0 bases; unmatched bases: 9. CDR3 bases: TGCGCCAGCAGTAGTACAGGGGGAGCTTTGAACACTGAAGCTTTCTTT. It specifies CASSSTGGALNTEAFF.